This entry lists 28 T cell receptor beta chains sequenced from one sample in a study of Graves' ophthalmopathy and Graves' hyperthyroidism. RNA transcripts served as template for amplifying TCR beta CDR3 sequences. First-round RT-PCR with HTBI primers preceded a second-round multiplex PCR. Via MiXCR, TCRdb re-called the multiplex PCR reads, giving one row per CDR3 protein. The table records hundreds of thousands of distinct CDR3 sequences, around 50% of them present only once. The specimen sequenced was peripheral blood. These receptors all stem from an adult man with Graves' ophthalmopathy.

V is TRBV5-6 and J is TRBJ1-2; possibly TRBD1 for D (5 bases). Trimming took off 6 bases at V and 5 bases at J, with 14 bases between the two ends. The germline V gene has CDR1 SGHDT and CDR2 YYEEEE. This CDR3 region has 13 residues. CDR3 sequence reads: CASTGDSLYGYTF. The CDR3 bases are TGTGCCAGCACCGGTGACAGCTTATATGGCTACACCTTC. The entire variable domain, with the rest obtained from reference TRBV5-6 and TRBJ1-2, is as follows: DAGVTQSPTHLIKTRGQQVTLRCSPKSGHDTVSWYQQALGQGPQFIFQYYEEEERQRGNFPDRFSGHQFPNYSSELNVNALLLGDSALYLCASTGDSLYGYTFGSGTRLTVV.

This chain joins TRBV7-3 and TRBJ2-2, with 10 nucleotides matching TRBD1. The CDR3 runs to 16 residues. V gave up 6 bases and J gave up 3 bases; unmatched junction bases: 7. Per the germline V gene, CDR1 is SGHTA and CDR2 is FQGTGA. The CDR3 is CASSAAGTGDTGELFF. Here the CDR3 DNA reads TGTGCCAGCAGTGCCGCCGGGACAGGGGACACCGGGGAGCTGTTTTTT.

This clonotype was counted at least ten times. V gene TRBV20-1 combines with J gene TRBJ1-2; D unresolved. Germline values: CDR1 DFQATT, CDR2 SNEGSKA (reference sequence). Trimming stripped 0 bases from V and 1 base from J, with 9 bases between. This CDR3 spans 14 amino acids. The CDR3 bases are TGCAGTGCTAGAGATCCCTCCTTTAACTATGGCTACACCTTC. Amino acids: CSARDPSFNYGYTF.

This clonotype was recorded once. V and J are TRBV5-6 and TRBJ2-7, with a tentative D call TRBD2 (7 bases). The CDR3 extends over 18 amino acids. Germline CDR1 is SGHDT and CDR2 is YYEEEE. V lost 4 bases to trimming and J lost 3 bases, with 26 bases between them. CDR3 in amino acids: CASSPNRRTQRGGYEQYF. CDR3 nucleotides: TGTGCCAGCAGCCCGAACAGGCGGACACAAAGGGGGGGCTACGAGCAGTACTTC.

In DNA, the CDR3 is TGTGCCACCAGTGATTCGGCCGAGGCGAGACGGCCGGGCGAGCAGTACTTC. Translation gives CATSDSAEARRPGEQYF. The chain joins TRBV24-1 to TRBJ2-7, with D uncertain. CDR1 is KGHDR, CDR2 SFDVKD, per germline. The CDR3 covers 17 residues. Trimming removed 2 bases at V and 6 bases at J, with 22 bases between.

This rearrangement joins TRBV12-3 or TRBV12-4 to TRBJ1-5; weak D call: TRBD1 (5 bases). The CDR3 has 14 amino acids. The V and J ends lost 2 bases and 7 bases respectively, with 12 bases between them. CDR3 in DNA: TGTGCCAGCAGTTTATCAGGGATCGACCAGCCCCAGCATTTT. Protein sequence: CASSLSGIDQPQHF.

The chain couples TRBV7-3 to TRBJ2-7, with D unclear. The V gene lost 2 bases and the J gene lost 6 bases, with 17 bases spanning the gap. The length of the CDR3 is 15 residues. In germline, CDR1 is SGHTA, CDR2 FQGTGA. The CDR3 DNA reads as TGTGCCAGCAGCTTAGTGGGCAGAGAGCTTGGCGAGCAGTACTTC. Translated: CASSLVGRELGEQYF.

In its sample, this clonotype ranks as medium-sized (0.01 to 0.1%). V is TRBV7-2 and J is TRBJ1-1; 7 positions agree with TRBD1. There are 14 residues in the CDR3. After removal of 5 bases from V and 1 base from J, the junction contained 4 bases not matched to a gene. Germline CDR1 reads SGHTA; CDR2 reads FQGNSA. CDR3 sequence: CASSMYRGNTEAFF. The CDR3, as DNA: TGTGCCAGCAGCATGTACAGGGGGAACACTGAAGCTTTCTTT.

The gene calls are TRBV5-8 and TRBJ1-4, with a possible D match to TRBD1 (5 bases). Looked up from germline, CDR1 is SGHTS and CDR2 is YDEGEE. V was pared by 3 bases and J by 4 bases, with 16 bases between. This CDR3 has 16 amino acids. CDR3 DNA sequence: TGTGCCAGCAGCTCGTTACCCGGGACGGATAATGAAAAACTGTTTTTT. Encoded protein: CASSSLPGTDNEKLFF.

In this sample, this clonotype turned up a few times. The chain joins TRBV20-1 to TRBJ2-5; 10 nucleotides agree with TRBD1. The CDR3 sequence is 13 residues long. Germline assignment: CDR1 DFQATT and CDR2 SNEGSKA (reference sequence). The J segment lost 5 bases and the V segment lost 4 bases, leaving 4 bases of the junction unmatched. In nucleotides, the CDR3 is TGCAGTGCTATTCCGGGACAGGGGGAGACCCAGTACTTC. Its protein is CSAIPGQGETQYF.

The genes are TRBV12-3 or TRBV12-4 and TRBJ2-7; weak D call: TRBD2 (6 bases). This CDR3 region has 16 residues. Trimming pared 4 bases from V and 2 bases from J, leaving 18 bases between. CDR3 sequence: CASSSPGAGGTYEQYF. The CDR3 DNA sequence: TGTGCCAGCAGTTCCCCGGGAGCAGGCGGTACCTACGAGCAGTACTTC.

This clonotype has only a few counts. CDR3: CASSRLAGESYEQYF. The CDR3 region has the DNA TGTGCCAGCAGCCGACTAGCGGGGGAATCCTACGAGCAGTACTTC. The chain employs TRBV6-5 and TRBJ2-7, with TRBD2 matching over 12 bases. The trim removed 6 bases at V and 1 base at J, leaving 4 bases unmatched. Germline CDR1 is MNHEY and CDR2 is SVGAGI. The CDR3 consists of 15 residues.

The J gene is TRBJ2-5, the V gene TRBV9, with D possibly TRBD2 on 7 matching bases. Germline V CDR1 and CDR2: SGDLS, YYNGEE. The CDR3 spans 12 residues. V was trimmed by 5 bases and J by 7 bases, leaving 12 bases between them. The CDR3 DNA follows: TGTGCCAGCAGTGGACTAGGGGGGACCCAGTACTTC. This sequence encodes CASSGLGGTQYF. Using reference TRBV9 and TRBJ2-5 for the parts outside the CDR3, the full variable domain is DSGVTQTPKHLITATGQRVTLRCSPRSGDLSVYWYQQSLDQGLQFLIQYYNGEERAKGNILERFSAQQFPDLHSELNLSSLELGDSALYFCASSGLGGTQYFGPGTRLLVL.

This clonotype has ten or more counts. V and J are TRBV24-1 and TRBJ1-2; maybe TRBD1 (6 bases). This CDR3 region has 14 residues. Germline CDR1 reads KGHDR; CDR2 reads SFDVKD. Trimming left V 3 bases short and J 6 bases short, with 13 bases between. The CDR3 region is CATSDPTGFHGYTF. The DNA of the CDR3 is TGTGCCACCAGTGATCCCACAGGGTTTCATGGCTACACCTTC.

This clonotype has just one count. The chain joins TRBV28 to TRBJ2-7, with a weak D call TRBD2 (6 bases). CDR1 is MDHEN and CDR2 is SYDVKM in the germline V gene. This CDR3 region has 13 residues. V dropped 7 bases and J dropped 0 bases, with 10 bases sitting between them. CDR3 nucleotide sequence: TGTGCCAGCATGGCCGGGAGCTCCTACGAGCAGTACTTC. Translation gives CASMAGSSYEQYF.

The chain carries TRBV14 and TRBJ2-5, with 9 bases matching TRBD2. The CDR3 extends over 14 amino acids. CDR1 is SGHDN and CDR2 is FVKESK in the germline V gene. V was pared by 4 bases and J by 5 bases, with 5 bases of the junction left unmatched. CDR3 region: CASSLIAGEETQYF. In DNA, the CDR3 is TGTGCCAGCAGCCTCATAGCGGGAGAGGAGACCCAGTACTTC.

CDR3 nucleotides: TGCGCCAGCAGCCCCCAGATTAATCAGCCCCAGCATTTT. It specifies CASSPQINQPQHF. V is TRBV5-1 and J is TRBJ1-5; D unresolved. Germline V gives CDR1 SGHRS, CDR2 YFSETQ. The length of the CDR3 is 13 residues. V lost 4 bases and J 4 bases, leaving 9 bases between the germline ends. Using reference TRBV5-1 and TRBJ1-5 for the parts outside the CDR3, the full variable domain is KAGVTQTPRYLIKTRGQQVTLSCSPISGHRSVSWYQQTPGQGLQFLFEYFSETQRNKGNFPGRFSGRQFSNSRSEMNVSTLELGDSALYLCASSPQINQPQHFGDGTRLSIL.

The J gene is TRBJ1-1, the V gene TRBV24-1; 8 bases agree with TRBD1. The V and J ends lost 10 bases and 3 bases, in that order; junction bases with no gene match: 9. Germline V gives CDR1 KGHDR, CDR2 SFDVKD. This CDR3 is built from 14 residues. For the CDR3, the DNA is TGTGCCACTTCCAGCAGACAGGGGTACACTGAAGCTTTCTTT. Its translation: CATSSRQGYTEAFF.

This clonotype was observed at least ten times. V is TRBV9 and J is TRBJ1-2; no clear D. In germline, CDR1 is SGDLS, CDR2 YYNGEE. V was clipped by 4 bases and J by 6 bases, with 10 bases between them. This CDR3 region has 12 residues. CDR3 nucleotides: TGTGCCAGCAGCATAGGCACACATGGCTACACCTTC. Translating it yields CASSIGTHGYTF.

As for this clonotype: An end of the junction does not agree with germline; a read error may underlie this. The V call is TRBV11-2, the J call TRBJ1-1; no firm D call. The CDR3 extends over 15 amino acids. Per the germline V gene, CDR1 is SGHAT and CDR2 is FQNNGV. DNA of the CDR3: TGCGCCAGCAGCCCTCTCCGGGCCGCCTTAACTGAAGCTTTCTTT. This sequence encodes CASSPLRAALTEAFF.

V usage is TRBV7-9 and J usage is TRBJ1-2, with 9 bases lining up with TRBD1. Per the germline V gene, CDR1 is SEHNR and CDR2 is FQNEAQ (reference sequence). Trimming removed 5 bases from V and 4 bases from J; junction bases left unmatched: 5. The length of the CDR3 is 14 residues. The CDR3 loop is CASSPQGAGYGYTF. The CDR3, as DNA: TGTGCCAGCAGCCCACAGGGGGCGGGCTATGGCTACACCTTC.

This clonotype was counted at least ten times. The CDR3 reads CAISEPVDRVGGGYTF. The CDR3, as DNA: TGTGCCATCAGTGAGCCCGTAGACAGGGTAGGAGGGGGCTACACCTTC. This chain links TRBV10-3 with TRBJ1-2, with TRBD1 matching 7 bases. The CDR3 is 16 amino acids. The germline V gene has CDR1 ENHRY and CDR2 SYGVKD. The J segment lost 8 bases and the V segment lost 2 bases, leaving 14 bases of the junction unmatched.

This clonotype was picked up many times. The V and J genes are TRBV9 and TRBJ1-6, with D possibly matching TRBD1 (6 bases). Germline CDR1 and CDR2: SGDLS and YYNGEE. V was clipped by 4 bases and J by 9 bases, with 14 bases between them. CDR3 length equals 14 residues. The CDR3 loop is CASSSGVYSSPLHF. The CDR3 nucleotides are TGTGCCAGCAGCTCAGGGGTTTACAGTTCACCCCTCCACTTT.

This clonotype has at least ten counts. This chain connects TRBV29-1 to TRBJ1-2, with 9 bases lining up with TRBD1. This CDR3 spans 14 amino acids. The V gene end was trimmed by 5 bases and the J gene end by 4 bases; junction bases not matched to a gene: 8. Germline V gene data show CDR1 as SQVTM and CDR2 as ANQGSEA. The CDR3 reads CSVPPQTGGYGYTF. CDR3 DNA sequence: TGCAGCGTTCCCCCACAGACAGGGGGCTATGGCTACACCTTC.

The genes are TRBV6-5 and TRBJ2-5; maybe TRBD1 (5 bases). V lost 7 bases, J lost 0 bases, and 15 bases lay in between. Looked up from germline, CDR1 is MNHEY and CDR2 is SVGAGI. CDR3 size: 15 residues. In nucleotides, the CDR3 is TGTGCCAGCAAGCTCTGGGGCGGTAACCAAGAGACCCAGTACTTC. Residues: CASKLWGGNQETQYF.

This clonotype was recorded at least ten times. The chain has TRBV7-9 and TRBJ2-5, with D tentatively TRBD2 (5 bases). This CDR3 spans 13 amino acids. V lost 4 bases to trimming and J lost 4 bases, with 10 bases between them. In germline, CDR1 is SEHNR, CDR2 FQNEAQ (reference sequence). CDR3 amino acids: CASSSRAGETQYF. In nucleotides, the CDR3 is TGTGCCAGCAGCTCGAGGGCGGGAGAGACCCAGTACTTC.

This chain links TRBV27 with TRBJ1-1; D possibly corresponds to TRBD1 (6 bases). This CDR3 spans 14 amino acids. Per the germline V gene, CDR1 is MNHEY and CDR2 is SMNVEV (reference sequence). With 6 bases removed from V and 5 bases from J, the gap between germline ends came to 16 bases. The CDR3, as DNA: TGTGCCAGCAGCCCTCGGGGGCGCGAGACTGAAGCTTTCTTT. This translates into CASSPRGRETEAFF.

The chain recombines TRBV20-1 with TRBJ1-1; D might be TRBD1 (5 bases). Germline CDR1 reads DFQATT; CDR2 reads SNEGSKA (reference sequence). This CDR3 is 14 amino acids long. V lost 1 base to trimming and J lost 1 base, with 10 bases between them. The CDR3 bases are TGCAGTGCTAGAGTCGGGGGGGGGAACACTGAAGCTTTCTTT. This gives the protein CSARVGGGNTEAFF.